This T cell receptor beta chain was recorded in a study of CD8 T cells in Susac syndrome. After extraction with the RNeasy kit, about 0.5 to 1 ug of the RNA was reverse transcribed using random hexamers. TCR beta CDR3 was amplified by immunoSEQ covering 54 Vbeta and 13 Jbeta. TCRdb re-called the immunoSEQ multiplex PCR reads with MiXCR, one entry per CDR3 protein. The repertoire holds around 59,000 distinct CDR3 sequences, just over 90% seen once, with roughly 0.2% in the top ten. Sequencing of TCR beta was carried out in blood CD8+ and CD4+ T cells. TEMRA cells were FACS-enriched, while CD8+ and CD4+ T cells were negatively isolated. J lost 3 bases, V lost 6 bases, and 11 bases had no gene match. The CDR3 totals 15 residues. CDR1 and CDR2 (germline): MRHNA, SNTAGT.

V usage is TRBV6-4 and J usage is TRBJ2-7; TRBD1 aligns across 7 bases. The sequenced material came from CD8+ T cells from PBMCs. The TCR comes from a human donor in good health. The CDR3 region is CASSKTGEKHYEQYF. The CDR3 DNA is TGTGCCAGCAGCAAAACAGGGGAAAAGCACTACGAGCAGTACTTC.